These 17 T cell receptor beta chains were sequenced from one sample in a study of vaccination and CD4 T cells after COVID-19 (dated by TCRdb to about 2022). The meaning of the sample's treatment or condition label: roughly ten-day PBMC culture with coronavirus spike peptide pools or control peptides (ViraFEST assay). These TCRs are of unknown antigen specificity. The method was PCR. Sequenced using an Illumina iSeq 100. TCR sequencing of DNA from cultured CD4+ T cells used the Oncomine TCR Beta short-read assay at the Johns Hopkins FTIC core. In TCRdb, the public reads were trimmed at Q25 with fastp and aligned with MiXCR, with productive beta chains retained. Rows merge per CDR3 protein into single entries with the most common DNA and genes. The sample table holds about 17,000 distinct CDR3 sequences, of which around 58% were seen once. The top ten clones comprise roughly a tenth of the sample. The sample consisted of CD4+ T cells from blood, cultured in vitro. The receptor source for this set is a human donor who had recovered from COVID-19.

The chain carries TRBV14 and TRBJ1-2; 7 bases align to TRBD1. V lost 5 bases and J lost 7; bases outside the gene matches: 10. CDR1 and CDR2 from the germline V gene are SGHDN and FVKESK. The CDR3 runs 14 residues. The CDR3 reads CASSIERGRGGYTF. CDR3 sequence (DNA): TGTGCCAGCAGCATCGAGAGGGGGCGCGGTGGCTACACCTTC.

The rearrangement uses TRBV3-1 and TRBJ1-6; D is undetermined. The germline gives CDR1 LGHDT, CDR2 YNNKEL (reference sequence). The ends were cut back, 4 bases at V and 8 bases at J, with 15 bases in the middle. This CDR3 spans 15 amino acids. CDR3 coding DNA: TGTGCCAGCAGCCCTACAGCCGGGTGGGATTCACCCCTCCACTTT. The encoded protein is CASSPTAGWDSPLHF.

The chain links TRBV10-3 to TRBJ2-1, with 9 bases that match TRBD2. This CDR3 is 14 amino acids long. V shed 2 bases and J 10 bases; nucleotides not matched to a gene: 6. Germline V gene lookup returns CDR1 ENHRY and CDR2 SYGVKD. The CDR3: CAISEGLAYGEQFF. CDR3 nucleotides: TGTGCCATCAGTGAGGGACTAGCGTATGGAGAGCAGTTCTTC.

The CDR3 loop is CASRTLHSNQPQHF. CDR3 nucleotide sequence: TGTGCCAGTAGGACCCTACATAGCAATCAGCCCCAGCATTTT. V usage is TRBV19 and J usage is TRBJ1-5; D unresolved. Looked up from germline, CDR1 is LNHDA and CDR2 is SQIVND (reference sequence). The CDR3 length is 14 residues. V dropped 6 bases and J dropped 0 bases, with 9 bases sitting between them.

The CDR3 nucleotides read TGTGCCAGCACCATCCGGGACAGCGGCTACACCTTC. Protein: CASTIRDSGYTF. The chain combines TRBV28 with TRBJ1-2; 7 nucleotides align to TRBD1. The CDR3 is 12 amino acids. Losses at the gene ends were 7 bases for V and 8 bases for J; bases not matched to a gene: 7. Germline loops: CDR1 MDHEN, CDR2 SYDVKM.

Here the CDR3 reads CAISESRGGNTIYF. The CDR3 DNA reads as TGTGCCATCAGTGAGTCCCGTGGAGGAAACACCATATATTTT. This chain uses TRBV10-3 with TRBJ1-3; D unresolved. In germline, CDR1 is ENHRY, CDR2 SYGVKD. The CDR3 contains 14 residues. The V and J ends lost 0 bases and 4 bases respectively, with 7 bases between them.

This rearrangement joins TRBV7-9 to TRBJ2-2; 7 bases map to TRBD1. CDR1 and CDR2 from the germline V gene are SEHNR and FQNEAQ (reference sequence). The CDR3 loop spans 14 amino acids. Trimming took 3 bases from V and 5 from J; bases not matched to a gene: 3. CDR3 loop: CASSLGQWTGELFF. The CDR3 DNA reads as TGTGCCAGCAGCTTGGGACAGTGGACCGGGGAGCTGTTTTTT.

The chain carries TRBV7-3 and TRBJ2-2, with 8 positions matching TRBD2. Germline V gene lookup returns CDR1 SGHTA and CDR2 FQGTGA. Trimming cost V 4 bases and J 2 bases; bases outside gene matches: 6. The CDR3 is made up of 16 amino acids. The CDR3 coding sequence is TGTGCCAGCAGCTCCGGACTAGCCTTTAACACCGGGGAGCTGTTTTTT. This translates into CASSSGLAFNTGELFF. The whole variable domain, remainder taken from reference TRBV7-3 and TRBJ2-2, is GAGVSQTPSNKVTEKGKYVELRCDPISGHTALYWYRQSLGQGPEFLIYFQGTGAADDSGLPNDRFFAVRPEGSVSTLKIQRTERGDSAVYLCASSSGLAFNTGELFFGEGSRLTVL.

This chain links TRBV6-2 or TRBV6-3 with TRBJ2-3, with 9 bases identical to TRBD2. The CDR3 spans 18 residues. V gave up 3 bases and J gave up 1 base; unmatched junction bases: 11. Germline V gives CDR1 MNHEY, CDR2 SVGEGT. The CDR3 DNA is TGTGCCAGCAGTTATATATGGCGGGAGGGGACCCGCACAGATACGCAGTATTTT. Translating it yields CASSYIWREGTRTDTQYF.

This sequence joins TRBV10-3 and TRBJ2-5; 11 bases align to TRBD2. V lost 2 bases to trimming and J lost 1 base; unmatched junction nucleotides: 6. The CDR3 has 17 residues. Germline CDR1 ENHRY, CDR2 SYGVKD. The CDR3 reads CAISETLAGGTQETQYF. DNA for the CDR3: TGTGCCATCAGTGAGACGCTAGCGGGAGGTACCCAAGAGACCCAGTACTTC.

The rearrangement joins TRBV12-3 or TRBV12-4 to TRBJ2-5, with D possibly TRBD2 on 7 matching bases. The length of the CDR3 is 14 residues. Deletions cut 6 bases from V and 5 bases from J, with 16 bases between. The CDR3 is CASRSSGRGETQYF. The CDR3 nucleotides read TGTGCCAGCAGATCCTCAGGGAGGGGGGAGACCCAGTACTTC.

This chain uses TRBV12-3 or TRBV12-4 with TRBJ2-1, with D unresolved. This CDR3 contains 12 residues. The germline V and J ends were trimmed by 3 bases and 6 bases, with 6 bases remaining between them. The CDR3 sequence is CASSFGLNEQFF. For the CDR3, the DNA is TGTGCCAGCAGTTTTGGCCTCAATGAGCAGTTCTTC.

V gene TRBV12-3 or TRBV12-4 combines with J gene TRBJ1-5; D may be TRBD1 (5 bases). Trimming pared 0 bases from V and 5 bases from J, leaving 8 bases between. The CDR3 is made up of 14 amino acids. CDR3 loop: CASSLAAGDQPQHF. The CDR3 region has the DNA TGTGCCAGCAGTTTAGCGGCGGGGGATCAGCCCCAGCATTTT.

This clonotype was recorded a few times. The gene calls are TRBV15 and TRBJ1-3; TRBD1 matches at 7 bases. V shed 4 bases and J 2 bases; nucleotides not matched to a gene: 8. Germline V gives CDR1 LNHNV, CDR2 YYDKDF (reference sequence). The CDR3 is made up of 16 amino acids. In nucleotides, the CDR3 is TGTGCCACCAGCAAAGCGACAGGGCTTGCTGGAAACACCATATATTTT. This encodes CATSKATGLAGNTIYF.

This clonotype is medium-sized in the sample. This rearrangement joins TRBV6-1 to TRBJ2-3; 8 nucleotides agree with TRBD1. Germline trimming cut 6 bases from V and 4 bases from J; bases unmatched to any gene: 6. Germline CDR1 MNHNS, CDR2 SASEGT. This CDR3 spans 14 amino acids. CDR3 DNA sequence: TGTGCCAGCAGACCGGACAGGGTGTCAGATACGCAGTATTTT. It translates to CASRPDRVSDTQYF.

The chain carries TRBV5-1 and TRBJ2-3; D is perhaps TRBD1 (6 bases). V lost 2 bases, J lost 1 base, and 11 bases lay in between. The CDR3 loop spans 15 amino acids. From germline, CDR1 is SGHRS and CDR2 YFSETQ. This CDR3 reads CASSFGTPGTDTQYF. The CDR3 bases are TGCGCCAGCAGCTTCGGGACACCGGGCACAGATACGCAGTATTTT.

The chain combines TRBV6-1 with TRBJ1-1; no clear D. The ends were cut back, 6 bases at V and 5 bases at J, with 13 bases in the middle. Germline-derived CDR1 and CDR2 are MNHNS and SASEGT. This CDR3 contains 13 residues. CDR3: CASSRTEGTEAFF. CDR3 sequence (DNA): TGTGCCAGCAGCCGGACGGAGGGTACTGAAGCTTTCTTT.